The rows below give T cell receptor beta chains drawn from one sample of a study of cytomegalovirus exposure and HLA in healthy donors. The assay was immunoSEQ multiplex PCR, and TCRdb's table has in-frame clones only and misses some. The table has approximately 100,000 clones, around 80% seen once. The sequenced material came from PBMCs. Source of these receptors: a woman between 18 and 30 years old in good health and CMV-seronegative. CDR3s include the opening cysteine and the closing phenylalanine or tryptophan. The D gene is left open where the match is weak. Size is stated for part of the rows, as once, few or many counts, or as a class when the clone is expanded.

clone_size | d_call | j_call | v_call | cdr3_aa | cdr3_nt
- | - | TRBJ1-3 | TRBV30 | CAWRGGAGNTIYF | TGTGCCTGGAGGGGGGGGGCTGGAAACACCATATATTTT
- | TRBD2 | TRBJ2-7 | TRBV9 | CASSPRLAVNSYEQYF | TGTGCCAGCAGCCCCCGACTAGCAGTTAACTCCTACGAGCAGTACTTC
- | TRBD1 | TRBJ2-3 | TRBV27 | CASSMGQGTDTQYF | TGTGCCAGTAGTATGGGACAGGGAACAGATACGCAGTATTTT
- | TRBD1 | TRBJ2-7 | TRBV10-3 | CAISEYRGSYEQYF | TGTGCCATCAGCGAGTACAGGGGAAGTTACGAGCAGTACTTC
- | - | TRBJ2-5 | TRBV19 | CASSIQALETQYF | TGTGCCAGTAGTATACAGGCGCTGGAGACCCAGTACTTC
- | - | TRBJ1-1 | TRBV7-2 | CASSLAPSARTEAFF | TGTGCCAGCAGCTTAGCGCCCTCTGCGAGGACTGAAGCTTTCTTT
- | TRBD1 | TRBJ2-5 | TRBV19 | CASSAQRTGRGETQYF | TGTGCCAGTAGTGCGCAACGGACAGGGCGCGGAGAGACCCAGTACTTC
few | - | TRBJ2-5 | TRBV4-3 | CASSQAWGQETQYF | TGCGCCAGCAGCCAAGCTTGGGGGCAGGAGACCCAGTACTTC
- | TRBD2 | TRBJ2-1 | TRBV9 | CASTRKGGGARNEQFF | TGTGCCAGCACCCGGAAAGGCGGGGGGGCCCGCAATGAGCAGTTCTTC
- | - | TRBJ1-5 | TRBV28 | CASTFGGQPQHF | TGTGCCAGCACCTTCGGGGGACAGCCCCAGCATTTT
- | - | TRBJ1-2 | TRBV29-1 | CSVELGWTETLNYGYTF | TGCAGCGTTGAATTGGGGTGGACAGAAACCTTAAACTATGGCTACACCTTC
- | TRBD1 | TRBJ2-7 | TRBV28 | CASSLRDRSYEQYF | TGTGCCAGCAGTTTACGGGACAGGTCCTACGAGCAGTACTTC
few | - | TRBJ2-7 | TRBV5-1 | CASSLRAGGHYEQYF | TGCGCCAGCAGCTTGCGAGCTGGGGGCCACTACGAGCAGTACTTC
- | TRBD2 | TRBJ2-3 | TRBV7-9 | CASSLEVGGPNTDTQYF | TGTGCCAGCAGCTTAGAGGTGGGAGGGCCCAACACAGATACGCAGTATTTT
- | - | TRBJ2-1 | TRBV28 | CASGRETGFF | TGTGCCAGCGGCAGAGAAACGGGGTTCTTC
once | - | TRBJ2-7 | TRBV28 | CASSKGIRGPGWRAYEQYF | TGTGCCAGCAGCAAAGGGATAAGAGGTCCAGGGTGGAGGGCCTACGAGCAGTACTTC
- | - | TRBJ2-5 | TRBV5-4 | CASSQDAEETQYF | TGTGCCAGCAGCCAAGATGCGGAAGAGACCCAGTACTTC
few | - | TRBJ1-2 | TRBV5-6 | CASSLVSGDGYTF | TGTGCCAGCAGCTTGGTGTCCGGGGATGGCTACACCTTC
- | TRBD2 | TRBJ2-3 | TRBV7-9 | CASSLGAGGDTDTQYF | TGTGCCAGCAGCTTAGGAGCGGGGGGCGACACAGATACGCAGTATTTT
- | - | TRBJ2-3 | TRBV18 | CASSPETGGGTDTQYF | TGTGCCAGCTCACCCGAGACGGGGGGCGGCACAGATACGCAGTATTTT
- | - | TRBJ1-1 | TRBV6-6 | CASSYSSRGDTEAFF | TGTGCCAGCAGTTACTCGAGCAGGGGAGACACTGAAGCTTTCTTT
- | TRBD2 | TRBJ2-7 | TRBV28 | CASSLTTSVKQYF | TGTGCCAGCAGTTTAACCACTAGCGTCAAGCAGTACTTC
- | TRBD2 | TRBJ2-1 | TRBV10-3 | CAINSGGTNEQFF | TGTGCCATCAACAGCGGGGGTACCAATGAGCAGTTCTTC
once | - | TRBJ2-1 | TRBV6-6 | CASSTERNSYNEQFF | TGTGCCAGCAGCACCGAGCGGAACTCCTACAATGAGCAGTTCTTC
- | TRBD2 | TRBJ2-2 | TRBV5-4 | CASSPRTRGSSGELFF | TGTGCCAGCAGCCCCAGGACTAGGGGAAGCTCCGGGGAGCTGTTTTTT
- | TRBD1 | TRBJ2-7 | TRBV11-2 | CASSALDRVYEQYF | TGTGCCAGCAGCGCCTTGGACAGGGTATACGAGCAGTACTTC
- | - | TRBJ2-1 | TRBV30 | CAWSVLSPSGGGDQQFF | TGTGCCTGGAGTGTATTAAGTCCTAGCGGAGGGGGTGATCAGCAGTTCTTC
- | TRBD2 | TRBJ2-7 | TRBV9 | CASSVEERDYSYEQYF | TGTGCCAGCAGCGTAGAGGAGCGGGACTACTCCTACGAGCAGTACTTC
- | - | TRBJ1-6 | TRBV7-8 | CASSRQVEHSPLHF | TGTGCCAGCAGTCGACAGGTGGAACATTCACCCCTCCACTTT